These 30 T cell receptor beta chains originate from one sample sequenced in a study of blood T cell repertoires in COVID-19. Assay: immunoSEQ multiplex PCR; the TCRdb copy retains only in-frame clones and omits some. The profile shows about 140,000 clones, roughly 82% of them singletons. Sample: peripheral blood. These receptors were obtained from a man older than 75 with acute or convalescent COVID-19.

The rearrangement uses TRBV6-1 and TRBJ1-4, with D perhaps matching TRBD1 (6 bases). The CDR3 sequence is 14 residues long. Germline V lookup: CDR1 MNHNS, CDR2 SASEGT. Trimming stripped 3 bases from V and 5 bases from J, with 10 bases between. For the CDR3, the DNA is TGTGCCAGCAGTGATCAGGGGATGAATGAAAAACTGTTTTTT. Amino acids: CASSDQGMNEKLFF.

This sequence joins TRBV4-3 and TRBJ2-3, with D hard to call. V gave up 1 base and J gave up 1 base, with 9 bases separating them. The CDR3 spans 15 residues. CDR1 is LGHNA, CDR2 YSLEER, per germline. CDR3 DNA sequence: TGCGCCAGCAGCCAAGTATTTCCGGGCACAGATACGCAGTATTTT. Translating it yields CASSQVFPGTDTQYF.

In its sample, this clone was seen a few times. The CDR3 reads CASSLGPPGEPQHF. CDR3 DNA: TGTGCCAGCAGCTTGGGACCCCCCGGGGAGCCCCAGCATTTT. The chain joins TRBV5-6 to TRBJ1-5; D not resolved. CDR1 is SGHDT and CDR2 is YYEEEE in the germline V gene. Deletions cut 0 bases from V and 8 bases from J, with 12 bases between. The CDR3 runs 14 residues.

On this clone itself: The junction differs from germline at one of its ends, possibly a read error. V is TRBV28 and J is TRBJ1-2; 7 bases agree with TRBD1. The germline gives CDR1 MDHEN, CDR2 SYDVKM. The CDR3 loop spans 14 amino acids. The CDR3 is CASSLEQGGRASSF. The CDR3 bases are TGTGCCAGCAGTTTGGAGCAGGGGGGACGGGCCTCTTCCTTC.

The CDR3 bases are TGCAGCGTTGAAGGCGGCGGGGGGACCGGGGAGCTGTTTTTT. Translation gives CSVEGGGGTGELFF. This chain uses TRBV29-1 with TRBJ2-2; 8 bases line up with TRBD2. The germline gives CDR1 SQVTM, CDR2 ANQGSEA. Losses at the gene ends were 1 base for V and 5 bases for J; bases not matched to a gene: 3. The CDR3 is 14 residues long.

CDR3 bases: TGTGCCAGCAGCCCTCAAGCGGGGGGACACTACGAGCAGTACTTC. Its protein is CASSPQAGGHYEQYF. This chain connects TRBV7-8 to TRBJ2-7, with 9 nucleotides matching TRBD2. V gave up 5 bases and J gave up 3 bases; unmatched junction bases: 8. Germline V lookup: CDR1 SGHVS, CDR2 FQNEAQ. The CDR3 spans 15 residues.

J is TRBJ2-7 and V is TRBV9; D may be TRBD1 (6 bases). Germline assignment: CDR1 SGDLS and CDR2 YYNGEE. Trimming left V 6 bases short and J 2 bases short, with 15 bases between. CDR3 size: 14 residues. CDR3 coding DNA: TGTGCCAGCACGAAGGGGGACATGCCCTACGAGCAGTACTTC. Protein sequence: CASTKGDMPYEQYF.

The rearrangement links TRBV6-1 to TRBJ1-6, with TRBD1 matching 7 bases. The CDR3 has 16 amino acids. The junction had 11 bases not matched to a gene; V was cut back by 3 bases and J by 9 bases. Germline V gene sequence: CDR1 MNHNS, CDR2 SASEGT. The CDR3 DNA is TGTGCCAGCAGTGACTACAGGGGTGGGGGGAGTTCACCCCTCCACTTT. Amino acids: CASSDYRGGGSSPLHF.

V is TRBV6-5 and J is TRBJ1-1, with 7 bases matching TRBD1. From germline, CDR1 is MNHEY and CDR2 SVGAGI. The CDR3 runs to 13 residues. The trim removed 7 bases at V and 6 bases at J, leaving 8 bases unmatched. CDR3 DNA sequence: TGTGCCAGCATCGGTAACCAGGGGGCTGAAGCTTTCTTT. It translates to CASIGNQGAEAFF.

This clone was found a few times. This chain links TRBV5-4 with TRBJ1-2; a possible D gene is TRBD1 (6 bases). V was cut by 4 bases and J by 1 base, with 8 bases left in between. CDR3 length: 13 residues. From germline, CDR1 is SGHNT and CDR2 YYREEE (reference sequence). The CDR3 here is CASSADSNYGYTF. DNA for the CDR3: TGTGCCAGCAGCGCGGACAGTAACTATGGCTACACCTTC.

V gene TRBV11-3 combines with J gene TRBJ2-1, with 12 nucleotides matching TRBD2. Trimming took 2 bases from V and 7 from J; bases not matched to a gene: 6. The CDR3 runs 16 residues. The germline V gene has CDR1 SGHNT and CDR2 YENEEA. DNA of the CDR3: TGTGCCAGCAGCTTAAACGGACTAGCGGGGTATAATGAGCAGTTCTTC. Translated, it gives CASSLNGLAGYNEQFF.

In its sample, this clone was seen a few times. The J gene is TRBJ1-6, the V gene TRBV19, with TRBD1 matching over 7 bases. CDR3 length equals 13 residues. Germline V gene sequence: CDR1 LNHDA, CDR2 SQIVND (reference sequence). Trimming took 5 bases from V and 8 from J; bases not matched to a gene: 3. CDR3 nucleotides: TGTGCCAGTAGTGACAGGGTGGATTCACCCCTCCACTTT. It specifies CASSDRVDSPLHF.

The J gene is TRBJ2-2, the V gene TRBV20-1; possibly TRBD1 for D (6 bases). In germline, CDR1 is DFQATT, CDR2 SNEGSKA (reference sequence). The CDR3 has 15 amino acids. Trimming removed 3 bases at V and 2 bases at J, with 13 bases between. DNA for the CDR3: TGCAGTGCTAGTTGGGGCAGGGGAAACACCGGGGAGCTGTTTTTT. Translated: CSASWGRGNTGELFF.

V usage is TRBV6-2 or TRBV6-3 and J usage is TRBJ1-5; perhaps TRBD1 as D (6 bases). V was pared by 2 bases and J by 6 bases, with 14 bases between. Germline CDR1 reads MNHEY; CDR2 reads SVGEGT. CDR3 length equals 15 residues. The chain's CDR3 is CASSYEDRGSQPQHF. The CDR3 DNA sequence: TGTGCCAGCAGTTACGAGGACAGAGGTTCTCAGCCCCAGCATTTT.

J is TRBJ2-5 and V is TRBV3-1 (or the pseudogene TRBV3-2), with TRBD1 as a possible D gene (5 bases). The CDR3 covers 13 residues. Germline V gives CDR1 LGHDT, CDR2 YNNKEL (reference sequence). Trimming took 2 bases from V and 5 from J, leaving 9 bases between them. DNA for the CDR3: TGTGCCAGCAGCCAAAGTGGGGCGGAGACCCAGTACTTC. Translation: CASSQSGAETQYF.

The rearrangement joins TRBV28 to TRBJ2-6; tentative D call: TRBD2 (5 bases). The CDR3 loop spans 17 amino acids. From germline, CDR1 is MDHEN and CDR2 SYDVKM. The ends were cut back, 5 bases at V and 0 bases at J, with 14 bases in the middle. Written as DNA, the CDR3 is TGTGCCAGCAGTGCCCCCGGCGGGCGCTCTGGGGCCAACGTCCTGACTTTC. This sequence encodes CASSAPGGRSGANVLTF.

The chain uses TRBV2 and TRBJ2-7, with no clear D. CDR1 and CDR2 (germline): SNHLY, FYNNEI. The CDR3 is 11 residues long. V was trimmed by 4 bases and J by 2 bases, leaving 3 bases between them. In DNA form, the CDR3 reads TGTGCCAGCAGTGCGGCCTACGAGCAGTACTTC. Protein: CASSAAYEQYF.

The gene calls are TRBV7-3 and TRBJ1-6, with TRBD1 matching 7 bases. The CDR3 runs to 14 residues. The V segment lost 3 bases and the J segment 13 bases; nucleotides outside the gene matches: 9. CDR1 and CDR2 from the germline V gene are SGHTA and FQGTGA. This chain's CDR3 is CASSFNDRVGPLHF. The CDR3 bases are TGTGCCAGCAGCTTCAACGACAGGGTAGGCCCCCTCCACTTT.

This clone was seen only once. The chain joins TRBV2 to TRBJ1-6; TRBD1 is a possible D gene (6 bases). Trimming cost V 4 bases and J 0 bases, with 16 bases left between them. The germline gives CDR1 SNHLY, CDR2 FYNNEI. The CDR3 consists of 18 residues. For the CDR3, the DNA is TGTGCCAGCAGTGCTAGTCGGACAGTTAGCTCCTATAATTCACCCCTCCACTTT. Encoded protein: CASSASRTVSSYNSPLHF. The whole variable domain, filled in from reference TRBV2 and TRBJ1-6, reads EPEVTQTPSHQVTQMGQEVILRCVPISNHLYFYWYRQILGQKVEFLVSFYNNEISEKSEIFDDQFSVERPDGSNFTLKIRSTKLEDSAMYFCASSASRTVSSYNSPLHFGNGTRLTVT.

This chain joins TRBV4-2 and TRBJ1-2; TRBD1 aligns across 8 bases. This CDR3 comprises 16 residues. Losses at the gene ends were 1 base for V and 2 bases for J; bases not matched to a gene: 6. Germline CDR1 reads LGHNA; CDR2 reads YNFKEQ. For the CDR3, the DNA is TGTGCCAGCAGCCAAGTGGGACAGGTGGAAAACTATGGCTACACCTTC. This sequence encodes CASSQVGQVENYGYTF.

This rearrangement joins TRBV5-6 to TRBJ1-4; TRBD1 is a possible D gene (6 bases). V lost 1 base to trimming and J lost 0 bases, with 13 bases between them. Germline V gene lookup returns CDR1 SGHDT and CDR2 YYEEEE. The CDR3 sequence is 17 residues long. The CDR3 protein is CASSLRQGHATNEKLFF. The CDR3, as DNA: TGTGCCAGCAGCTTGCGGCAGGGACATGCAACTAATGAAAAACTGTTTTTT.

This clone was observed a handful of times. The chain links TRBV2 to TRBJ2-5; 7 bases agree with TRBD2. Germline V gene lookup returns CDR1 SNHLY and CDR2 FYNNEI. V shed 2 bases and J 5 bases; nucleotides not matched to a gene: 5. The CDR3 spans 14 residues. In DNA form, the CDR3 reads TGTGCCAGCAGTGAATTGATGGGAGGGGAGACCCAGTACTTC. As protein: CASSELMGGETQYF.

The chain links TRBV12-3 or TRBV12-4 to TRBJ1-1; 10 bases line up with TRBD1. J was trimmed by 5 bases and V by 6 bases; bases with no gene match: 3. The CDR3 extends over 13 amino acids. The CDR3 region is CASRRQGATEAFF. Here the CDR3 DNA reads TGTGCCAGCAGACGACAGGGGGCGACTGAAGCTTTCTTT.

This chain connects TRBV5-1 to TRBJ2-5; D call uncertain. Per germline, CDR1 SGHRS and CDR2 YFSETQ. The CDR3 length is 13 residues. V dropped 4 bases and J dropped 0 bases, with 7 bases sitting between them. In DNA form, the CDR3 reads TGCGCCAGCAGCAGAGACAACCAAGAGACCCAGTACTTC. This gives the protein CASSRDNQETQYF.

The chain employs TRBV5-6 and TRBJ2-7, with TRBD2 matching 7 bases. Germline V gene lookup returns CDR1 SGHDT and CDR2 YYEEEE. The CDR3 covers 13 residues. The V gene end was trimmed by 3 bases and the J gene end by 5 bases; junction bases not matched to a gene: 5. CDR3 nucleotide sequence: TGTGCCAGCAGCTCCGGACTAGTCCACGAGCAGTACTTC. Residues: CASSSGLVHEQYF.

Concerning this clone: A read error may produce the germline difference seen at one junction end. The chain couples TRBV5-6 to TRBJ2-7; 13 bases fit TRBD2. CDR3 length equals 12 residues. Germline CDR1 and CDR2: SGHDT and YYEEEE. The DNA of the CDR3 is TGTGCCAGCAGCTCTGGACTAGCGGGGGTCATCTTC. This gives the protein CASSSGLAGVIF.

The CDR3 DNA is TGCAGTGCCACTCCCCGGGACATAGCTTTCTTT. This gives the protein CSATPRDIAFF. The V and J genes are TRBV20-1 and TRBJ1-1; tentatively, D is TRBD1 (6 bases). Germline CDR1 reads DFQATT; CDR2 reads SNEGSKA (reference sequence). This CDR3 spans 11 amino acids. Deletions cut 6 bases from V and 10 bases from J, with 15 bases between.

The CDR3: CASSYGASGWDEQFF. The CDR3 nucleotides read TGTGCCAGCAGTTACGGTGCTAGCGGGTGGGATGAGCAGTTCTTC. The chain links TRBV6-2 or TRBV6-3 to TRBJ2-1, with 8 bases aligning to TRBD2. CDR1 is MNHEY, CDR2 SVGEGT, per germline. The CDR3 is made up of 15 amino acids. V was pared by 2 bases and J by 8 bases, with 8 bases of the junction left unmatched.

This sequence joins TRBV6-5 and TRBJ2-7, with TRBD1 matching over 7 bases. The CDR3 has 15 amino acids. The junction had 8 bases not matched to a gene; V was cut back by 6 bases and J by 0 bases. The germline V gene has CDR1 MNHEY and CDR2 SVGAGI. In DNA, the CDR3 is TGTGCCAGCAGCACGGACAGGCTCATCTCCTACGAGCAGTACTTC. Its protein is CASSTDRLISYEQYF.

J is TRBJ2-3 and V is TRBV7-2; 11 nucleotides match TRBD1. CDR1 and CDR2 from the germline V gene are SGHTA and FQGNSA. The CDR3 loop spans 15 amino acids. Trimming cost V 5 bases and J 3 bases; bases outside gene matches: 4. DNA for the CDR3: TGTGCCAGCAGCGCCGGACAGGGGGCAACAGATACGCAGTATTTT. Encoded protein: CASSAGQGATDTQYF.